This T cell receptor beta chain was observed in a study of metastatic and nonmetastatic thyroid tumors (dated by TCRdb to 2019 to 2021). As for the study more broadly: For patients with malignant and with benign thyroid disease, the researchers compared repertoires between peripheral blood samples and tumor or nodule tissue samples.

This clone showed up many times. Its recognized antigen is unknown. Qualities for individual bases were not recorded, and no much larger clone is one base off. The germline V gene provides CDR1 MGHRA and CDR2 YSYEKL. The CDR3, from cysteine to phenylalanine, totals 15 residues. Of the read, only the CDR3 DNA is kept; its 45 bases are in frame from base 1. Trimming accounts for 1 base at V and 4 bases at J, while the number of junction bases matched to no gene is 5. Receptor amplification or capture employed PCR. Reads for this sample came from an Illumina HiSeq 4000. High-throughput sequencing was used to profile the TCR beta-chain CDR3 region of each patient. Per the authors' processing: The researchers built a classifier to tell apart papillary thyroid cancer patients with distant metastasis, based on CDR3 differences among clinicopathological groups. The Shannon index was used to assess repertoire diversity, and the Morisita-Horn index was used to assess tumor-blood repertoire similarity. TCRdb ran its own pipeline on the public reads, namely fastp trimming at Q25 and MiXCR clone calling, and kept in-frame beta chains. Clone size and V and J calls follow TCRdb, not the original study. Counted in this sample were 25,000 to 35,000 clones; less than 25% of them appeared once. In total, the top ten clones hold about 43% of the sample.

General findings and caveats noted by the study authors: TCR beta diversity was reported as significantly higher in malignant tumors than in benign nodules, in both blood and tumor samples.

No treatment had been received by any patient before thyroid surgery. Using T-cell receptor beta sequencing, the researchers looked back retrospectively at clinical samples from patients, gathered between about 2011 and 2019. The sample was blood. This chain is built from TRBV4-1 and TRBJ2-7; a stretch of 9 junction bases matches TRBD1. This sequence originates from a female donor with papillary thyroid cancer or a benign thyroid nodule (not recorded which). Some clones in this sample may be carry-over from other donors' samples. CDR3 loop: CASSQVTTGGYEQYF. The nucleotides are TGCGCCAGCAGCCAAGTAACGACAGGGGGATACGAGCAGTACTTC.